A single sample gave rise to the 31 T cell receptor beta chains below, sequenced in a study of CD4 and CD8 cells across lung adenocarcinoma regions. MiXCR, run by TCRdb on the PCR reads, gives a single entry per CDR3 protein. The profile covers about 19,000 distinct CDR3 sequences, with about 46% appearing a single time and around a fifth taken by the ten largest. The sequencing sample was made of CD4+ T cells from the margin of a lung tumor. The receptors derive from a male donor with lung adenocarcinoma. The CD4 and CD8 labels of this study may be unreliable.

This chain links TRBV6-5 with TRBJ2-2; possible D gene TRBD2, 6 bases. Germline V lookup: CDR1 MNHEY, CDR2 SVGAGI. V gave up 1 base and J gave up 0 bases, with 6 bases separating them. This CDR3 comprises 15 residues. CDR3 loop: CASSYWGANTGELFF. As DNA, the CDR3 is TGTGCCAGCAGTTACTGGGGGGCGAACACCGGGGAGCTGTTTTTT.

A single count supports this clonotype. A much larger clone is a single base away; this may be a read error. The chain uses TRBV9 and TRBJ1-1; possible D gene TRBD1, 6 bases. There are 11 residues in the CDR3. Germline V gives CDR1 SGDLS, CDR2 YYNGEE. The CDR3 protein is CASSRGTGAFF. The CDR3 DNA reads TGTGCCAGCAGTAGGGGGACTGGAGCTTTCTTT. Filled out from reference TRBV9 and TRBJ1-1, the complete variable domain reads DSGVTQTPKHLITATGQRVTLRCSPRSGDLSVYWYQQSLDQGLQFLIQYYNGEERAKGNILERFSAQQFPDLHSELNLSSLELGDSALYFCASSRGTGAFFGQGTRLTVV.

This clonotype has a count of ten or more. The chain combines TRBV27 with TRBJ2-3, with 11 bases fitting TRBD2. This CDR3 is built from 14 residues. CDR1 is MNHEY, CDR2 SMNVEV, per germline (reference sequence). The ends lost 7 bases at V and 5 bases at J; junction bases unmatched: 5. The CDR3 coding sequence is TGTGCCAGCACTCTAGCGGGAGGTATAGATACGCAGTATTTT. This gives the protein CASTLAGGIDTQYF.

The CDR3 loop is CASSDPDGQNQETQYF. The CDR3 nucleotides are TGTGCCAGCAGTGACCCGGACGGACAGAACCAAGAGACCCAGTACTTC. The chain combines TRBV6-4 with TRBJ2-5, with a tentative D call TRBD1 (6 bases). CDR3 length: 16 residues. The germline V gene has CDR1 MRHNA and CDR2 SNTAGT. V gave up 2 bases and J gave up 0 bases, with 13 bases separating them.

The CDR3 protein is CASSYPQGRQVYYEQYF. The CDR3 nucleotides read TGTGCCAGCAGTTACCCGCAGGGTCGACAAGTATACTACGAGCAGTACTTC. The chain combines TRBV6-2 or TRBV6-3 with TRBJ2-7; maybe TRBD1 (5 bases). The germline CDR1 and CDR2 sequences are MNHEY and SVGEGT. V was pared by 2 bases and J by 3 bases, with 20 bases between. The length of the CDR3 is 17 residues.

The rearrangement joins TRBV4-1 to TRBJ2-1; 8 positions match TRBD1. V lost 3 bases, J lost 2 bases, and 3 bases stayed unmatched. Germline V gives CDR1 MGHRA, CDR2 YSYEKL. The CDR3 has 15 amino acids. The CDR3 loop reads CASSHGQGPYNEQFF. The CDR3 region has the DNA TGCGCCAGCAGCCATGGACAGGGACCCTACAATGAGCAGTTCTTC.

The J gene is TRBJ1-3, the V gene TRBV5-1, with 7 bases identical to TRBD1. The CDR3 consists of 16 residues. CDR1 and CDR2 (germline): SGHRS, YFSETQ. Trimming at V came to 4 bases and at J to 2 bases, leaving 9 bases not matched to a gene. The CDR3 reads CASSARDSFAGNTIYF. The CDR3, as DNA: TGCGCCAGCAGCGCCAGGGACAGTTTCGCTGGAAACACCATATATTTT.

The chain recombines TRBV4-2 with TRBJ2-3; D perhaps matches TRBD2 (6 bases). The J call may be faulty, since TRBJ2-7 better matches the DNA end. Germline lookup yields CDR1 LGHNA and CDR2 YNFKEQ. This CDR3 is built from 16 residues. Here the CDR3 reads CASSHAGPSATDTQYF. In DNA form, the CDR3 reads TGTGCCAGCAGCCACGCGGGGCCGAGCGCCACAGATACGCAGTACTTC.

The chain employs TRBV3-1 and TRBJ2-3; 13 bases align to TRBD2. The J segment lost 4 bases and the V segment lost 2 bases, leaving 3 bases of the junction unmatched. The CDR3 runs to 16 residues. Germline-derived CDR1 and CDR2 are LGHDT and YNNKEL (reference sequence). The CDR3 sequence is CASSQRTSGSSDTQYF. The CDR3 DNA reads as TGTGCCAGCAGCCAAAGGACTAGCGGGAGTTCAGATACGCAGTATTTT.

The rearrangement links TRBV7-8 to TRBJ2-1; 7 nucleotides match TRBD1. TRBJ2-7 matches the DNA end more closely, so the J call is doubtful. The CDR3 is 13 residues long. CDR1 and CDR2 (germline): SGHVS, FQNEAQ. The chain's CDR3 is CASSPGQLYEQYF. The CDR3 DNA sequence: TGTGCCAGCAGCCCGGGACAGCTCTACGAGCAGTACTTC.

The chain couples TRBV4-3 to TRBJ2-5; D possibly corresponds to TRBD2 (6 bases). TRBJ2-7 matches the DNA end more closely, so the J call is doubtful. Germline CDR1 and CDR2: LGHNA and YSLEER. This CDR3 contains 16 residues. CDR3 in DNA: TGCGCCAGCAGCCAAGAGGGGGGTGGAGGTTCCTACGAGCAGTACTTC. It encodes CASSQEGGGGSYEQYF.

This chain links TRBV10-1 with TRBJ2-1, with 10 bases fitting TRBD2. Germline loops: CDR1 WNHNN, CDR2 SYGVQD (reference sequence). CDR3 length: 16 residues. V trimming: 7 bases; J trimming: 0 bases; junction bases outside the gene matches: 6. The CDR3 is CASIGASGSSYNEQFF. In DNA form, the CDR3 reads TGCGCCAGCATTGGCGCTAGCGGGAGCTCCTACAATGAGCAGTTCTTC.

This chain joins TRBV24-1 and TRBJ2-7; TRBD2 might be the D (5 bases). This CDR3 contains 12 residues. The V gene's germline CDR1 is KGHDR and CDR2 SFDVKD. Trimming took 5 bases from V and 1 from J, leaving 5 bases between them. As DNA, the CDR3 is TGTGCCACCAGTGCGGGATCCTACGAGCAGTACTTC. It specifies CATSAGSYEQYF.

Worth noting for this clonotype: The junction shows a germline mismatch at one end, possibly a read error. The chain uses TRBV6-1 and TRBJ2-4, with D perhaps TRBD2 (5 bases). CDR1 is MNHNS, CDR2 SASEGT, per germline. The CDR3 extends over 19 amino acids. This CDR3 reads CASSEFAGLGGLDQNIQYF. As DNA, the CDR3 is TGTGCCAGCAGTGAATTCGCCGGGCTCGGAGGCCTAGACCAAAACATCCAGTACTTC.

The chain joins TRBV7-3 to TRBJ2-1; TRBD2 matches at 7 bases. Per germline, CDR1 SGHTA and CDR2 FQGTGA. The trim removed 4 bases at V and 4 bases at J, leaving 7 bases unmatched. The CDR3 covers 15 residues. The CDR3 loop is CASSYGGSGYNEQFF. CDR3 coding DNA: TGTGCCAGCAGCTACGGGGGGAGCGGGTACAATGAGCAGTTCTTC.

This sequence joins TRBV7-2 and TRBJ2-1; D remains ambiguous. V dropped 1 base and J dropped 12 bases, with 16 bases sitting between them. Looked up from germline, CDR1 is SGHTA and CDR2 is FQGNSA. CDR3 size: 14 residues. The CDR3 region is CASSLVSTAKWQFF. DNA of the CDR3: TGTGCCAGCAGCTTAGTATCGACGGCGAAGTGGCAGTTCTTC.

Worth noting for this clonotype: The junction does not match germline at one end; this may be a read error. This sequence joins TRBV6-1 and TRBJ2-5; D may be TRBD1 or TRBD2 (5 bases each). This CDR3 comprises 15 residues. Germline V gene data show CDR1 as MNHNS and CDR2 as SASEGT. CDR3: CARSIRGRDAETQYF. Written as DNA, the CDR3 is TGTGCCAGGAGTATTCGGGGCCGGGACGCAGAGACGCAGTACTTT.

This clonotype ranks as medium-sized. V is TRBV10-3 and J is TRBJ2-1; D tentatively reads TRBD1 or TRBD2 (5 bases each). The CDR3 totals 16 residues. Trimming pared 0 bases from V and 8 bases from J, leaving 17 bases between. Germline CDR1 reads ENHRY; CDR2 reads SYGVKD. The CDR3 DNA reads as TGTGCCATCAGTGAGTCGACGGGGCGGTCCTGGGATGAGCAGTTCTTC. It encodes CAISESTGRSWDEQFF.

The CDR3 DNA reads as TGTGCCAGCAGTTCCCGGGACAAAGTCTACGAGCAGTACTTC. Amino acids: CASSSRDKVYEQYF. V is TRBV6-5 and J is TRBJ2-5, with a tentative D call TRBD1 (6 bases). TRBJ2-7 explains the end of the DNA better; the J call may be wrong. This CDR3 region has 14 residues. Germline CDR1 is MNHEY and CDR2 is SVGAGI.

CDR3 residues: CASSSMGVGYQGEQFF. The DNA for the CDR3 is TGTGCCAGCAGTTCGATGGGGGTAGGGTATCAGGGTGAGCAGTTCTTC. The rearrangement joins TRBV27 to TRBJ2-1; either TRBD1 or TRBD2 may fit D (5 bases each). V was trimmed by 4 bases and J by 9 bases, leaving 22 bases between them. Germline loops: CDR1 MNHEY, CDR2 SMNVEV (reference sequence). The CDR3 extends over 16 amino acids.

In this sample, this clonotype turned up many times. V is TRBV20-1 and J is TRBJ2-1; perhaps TRBD2 as D (5 bases). V lost 0 bases to trimming and J lost 9 bases, with 6 bases between them. CDR1 is DFQATT and CDR2 is SNEGSKA in the germline V gene (reference sequence). The length of the CDR3 is 11 residues. CDR3 nucleotide sequence: TGCAGTGCTAGAGAAAGCGGTGAGCAGTTCTTC. It translates to CSARESGEQFF.

This chain uses TRBV3-1 with TRBJ2-4; D gene ambiguous. Germline CDR1 LGHDT, CDR2 YNNKEL (reference sequence). The CDR3 extends over 17 amino acids. Trimming pared 0 bases from V and 0 bases from J, leaving 12 bases between. As DNA, the CDR3 is TGTGCCAGCAGCCAAGATCGGACCGCTCTAGCCAAAAACATTCAGTACTTC. Translation: CASSQDRTALAKNIQYF.

This clonotype was observed a single time. CDR3: CASSESGGAGGRRYF. The CDR3 DNA reads as TGCGCCAGCAGTGAGTCGGGGGGAGCGGGGGGCCGTCGGTACTTC. V usage is TRBV10-1 and J usage is TRBJ2-5, with TRBD2 identical over 9 bases. This CDR3 region has 15 residues. Germline lookup yields CDR1 WNHNN and CDR2 SYGVQD (reference sequence). V was pared by 0 bases and J by 13 bases, with 12 bases of the junction left unmatched.

V usage is TRBV7-8 and J usage is TRBJ2-1; 8 positions match TRBD1. V lost 5 bases to trimming and J lost 5 bases; unmatched junction nucleotides: 8. From germline, CDR1 is SGHVS and CDR2 FQNEAQ. This CDR3 region has 15 residues. The CDR3 DNA follows: TGTGCCAGCAGCAGCGGACAGGGAGGCCACAATGAGCAGTTCTTC. Its protein is CASSSGQGGHNEQFF. Full variable domain (missing parts from reference TRBV7-8 and TRBJ2-1): GAGVSQSPRYKVAKRGQDVALRCDPISGHVSLFWYQQALGQGPEFLTYFQNEAQLDKSGLPSDRFFAERPEGSVSTLKIQRTQQEDSAVYLCASSSGQGGHNEQFFGPGTRLTVL.

The V and J genes are TRBV27 and TRBJ2-3, with TRBD1 matching over 7 bases. The CDR3 is 12 amino acids. Germline V lookup: CDR1 MNHEY, CDR2 SMNVEV (reference sequence). Unmatched junction bases numbered 1, after V lost 2 bases and J lost 8 bases. The DNA of the CDR3 is TGTGCCAGCAGTTTAGAGGGGGCTACGCAGTATTTT. Translated: CASSLEGATQYF.

This clonotype came up many times. The rearrangement joins TRBV28 to TRBJ2-1; a possible D gene is TRBD2 (6 bases). The germline CDR1 and CDR2 sequences are MDHEN and SYDVKM. Trimming took off 5 bases at V and 6 bases at J, with 17 bases between the two ends. The CDR3 spans 15 residues. The CDR3 loop reads CASSPGEPTFNEQFF. CDR3 in DNA: TGTGCCAGCAGTCCGGGGGAGCCTACCTTCAATGAGCAGTTCTTC.

CDR3 protein: CASSLRQGGYEQYF. In DNA form, the CDR3 reads TGTGCCAGCAGCTTACGCCAGGGGGGATACGAGCAGTACTTC. V gene TRBV7-6 combines with J gene TRBJ2-7, with D maybe TRBD1 (7 bases). V was cut by 2 bases and J by 4 bases, with 12 bases left in between. The CDR3 is made up of 14 amino acids. The germline V gene has CDR1 SGHVS and CDR2 FNYEAQ.

This clonotype was observed a few times. The chain employs TRBV7-3 and TRBJ2-6, with D possibly TRBD2 on 5 matching bases. Germline V lookup: CDR1 SGHTA, CDR2 FQGTGA. With 5 bases removed from V and 0 bases from J, the gap between germline ends came to 14 bases. The CDR3 contains 17 residues. DNA for the CDR3: TGTGCCAGCAGCACACATGGACTGAACTCTGGGGCCAACGTCCTGACTTTC. Protein product: CASSTHGLNSGANVLTF.

V is TRBV29-1 and J is TRBJ2-5; 9 bases are a match to TRBD1. This CDR3 contains 13 residues. Trimming removed 2 bases from V and 3 bases from J; junction bases left unmatched: 1. Germline CDR1 reads SQVTM; CDR2 reads ANQGSEA. The chain's CDR3 is CSVERDREETQYF. The CDR3 coding sequence is TGCAGCGTTGAAAGGGACAGGGAAGAGACCCAGTACTTC.

This clonotype was seen ten or more times. The chain links TRBV6-4 to TRBJ2-1; D ambiguous. The CDR3 length is 13 residues. The V gene's germline CDR1 is MRHNA and CDR2 SNTAGT. The V and J ends lost 2 bases and 7 bases respectively, with 9 bases between them. The chain's CDR3 is CASSDSPWNEQFF. The DNA for the CDR3 is TGTGCCAGCAGTGACAGTCCCTGGAATGAGCAGTTCTTC.

The sample holds many counts of this clonotype. The V gene is TRBV6-5, the J gene TRBJ1-3; weak D call: TRBD1 (5 bases). In germline, CDR1 is MNHEY, CDR2 SVGAGI. V lost 6 bases and J lost 4, with 10 bases in between. This CDR3 is 13 amino acids long. The CDR3 sequence: CASRRDFGNTIYF. In DNA form, the CDR3 reads TGTGCCAGCAGAAGGGACTTCGGAAACACCATATATTTT.